This TCR beta chain was retrieved from a study of cytomegalovirus exposure and HLA in healthy donors. Regarding the study as a whole: Listed as cytomegalovirus-associated were 150 to 200 TCR beta chains. Some public TCRs appeared in many individuals, while most sequences were rare.

Details on this clone: Its antigen remains unidentified.

The CDR3 runs 15 residues. Trimming removed 6 bases from V and 5 bases from J; junction bases left unmatched: 5. Germline loops: CDR1 MNHNS, CDR2 SASEGT. The data were produced by immunoSEQ multiplex PCR, yet TCRdb's version contains in-frame clones alone and is incomplete. Counted here are some 170,000 clones, roughly 86% occurring once; the ten biggest clones make up around 10%. Sample: PBMCs. The clonotype was recovered from a young woman in good health and CMV-seropositive. This rearrangement joins TRBV6-1 to TRBJ2-1, with 12 bases fitting TRBD2. CDR3 nucleotides: TGTGCCAGCAGCCTCAGGACTAGCGGGAACAATGAGCAGTTCTTC. Translated, it gives CASSLRTSGNNEQFF.